The following is a T cell receptor beta chain sequence with its context. The sample belongs to a study of blood T cell repertoires in COVID-19. Study-level background: Sites across the United States, Italy and Spain contributed samples from acute and convalescent COVID-19.

Here immunoSEQ multiplex PCR was the method, and the copy in TCRdb shows in-frame clones only, minus some. The sample carries 200,000 to 250,000 clones, 83% recorded once. Participant ages covered roughly 18 to 89 years across 24 US areas. There are 16 residues in the CDR3. The V and J ends lost 5 bases and 8 bases, in that order; junction bases with no gene match: 13. CDR1 is PRHDT and CDR2 is FYEKMQ in the germline V gene (reference sequence). The clonotype comes from a woman aged 50 to 60 who had been exposed to COVID-19. Material: PBMCs or T cells enriched from blood (not recorded which). The gene calls are TRBV13 and TRBJ1-1, with TRBD1 identical over 11 bases. DNA for the CDR3: TGTGCCAGCAGCCGTGCTACCGGGACAGGGGGGTCCGAAGCTTTCTTT. This encodes CASSRATGTGGSEAFF.